These 9 T cell receptor beta chains came from one sample sequenced in a study of blood T cell repertoires in COVID-19. Profiled with immunoSEQ multiplex PCR; TCRdb holds only in-frame clones, not every one. The sample contains about 68,000 clones, less than 90% of which appear only once. Sequenced material: peripheral blood. These receptors originate from a man in his fifties or sixties with active COVID-19.

This clone turned up a few times. The gene calls are TRBV14 and TRBJ1-2, with a possible D match to TRBD1 (6 bases). CDR3 length equals 16 residues. V shed 1 base and J shed 5 bases, with 17 bases lying between them. Germline V lookup: CDR1 SGHDN, CDR2 FVKESK. For the CDR3, the DNA is TGTGCCAGCAGCCAAGGACAGGCACCGTGGGTATATGGCTACACCTTC. It encodes CASSQGQAPWVYGYTF.

The V gene is TRBV29-1, the J gene TRBJ2-5; 7 bases align to TRBD1. In germline, CDR1 is SQVTM, CDR2 ANQGSEA. The V and J ends lost 8 bases and 2 bases, in that order; junction bases with no gene match: 11. The CDR3 sequence is 14 residues long. CDR3 DNA: TGCAGCTTTACCCGGACAGGACCTCAAGAGACCCAGTACTTC. This sequence encodes CSFTRTGPQETQYF.

CDR3 in DNA: TGTGCCAGCAGTGAAGTAGCAGTTTGGTCACCCCTCCACTTT. Its protein product is CASSEVAVWSPLHF. J is TRBJ1-6 and V is TRBV6-1; D remains unclear. Germline CDR1 reads MNHNS; CDR2 reads SASEGT. V dropped 1 base and J dropped 10 bases, with 11 bases sitting between them. The CDR3 consists of 14 residues.

This clone was seen more than once but under ten times. The CDR3 is CASSQEAGGRGDEQFF. The CDR3 region has the DNA TGTGCCAGCAGCCAAGAGGCGGGCGGGAGGGGCGATGAGCAGTTCTTC. The gene calls are TRBV3-1 (or the pseudogene TRBV3-2) and TRBJ2-1; 9 nucleotides match TRBD2. Germline V gene data show CDR1 as LGHDT and CDR2 as YNNKEL (reference sequence). The CDR3 loop spans 16 amino acids. After removal of 0 bases from V and 8 bases from J, the junction contained 8 bases not matched to a gene.

This clone was seen only a few times. The chain recombines TRBV5-1 with TRBJ2-2; possibly TRBD2 for D (6 bases). Trimming stripped 4 bases from V and 0 bases from J, with 10 bases between. The CDR3 consists of 15 residues. Per germline, CDR1 SGHRS and CDR2 YFSETQ. CDR3 region: CASSLGTSNTGELFF. The CDR3 DNA reads as TGCGCCAGCAGCCTCGGGACTTCGAACACCGGGGAGCTGTTTTTT.

This chain joins TRBV27 and TRBJ1-1; a possible D gene is TRBD1 (6 bases). This CDR3 is built from 17 residues. Trimming removed 2 bases from V and 0 bases from J, with 16 bases in between. The germline V gene has CDR1 MNHEY and CDR2 SMNVEV (reference sequence). CDR3 DNA sequence: TGTGCCAGCAGTTTAAACTTGAAGACAGGACTGAACACTGAAGCTTTCTTT. This codes for CASSLNLKTGLNTEAFF.

This chain joins TRBV5-6 and TRBJ2-1; D not resolved. Germline CDR1 is SGHDT and CDR2 is YYEEEE. Trimming took off 3 bases at V and 4 bases at J, with 20 bases between the two ends. The CDR3 is 17 residues long. The DNA for the CDR3 is TGTGCCAGCAGCTCCACCCCTCTGGCAGTTTTATACAATGAGCAGTTCTTC. Translated, it gives CASSSTPLAVLYNEQFF.

This sequence joins TRBV9 and TRBJ1-3; 9 bases match TRBD1. The CDR3 runs 16 residues. Germline CDR1 and CDR2: SGDLS and YYNGEE. J lost 4 bases, V lost 0 bases, and 5 bases had no gene match. The CDR3 DNA reads as TGTGCCAGCAGCGTAGAAGGGACAGGGAGGGGAAACACCATATATTTT. It encodes CASSVEGTGRGNTIYF.

The rearrangement uses TRBV15 and TRBJ2-7, with D tentatively TRBD1 (5 bases). The CDR3 is 13 residues long. Looked up from germline, CDR1 is LNHNV and CDR2 is YYDKDF (reference sequence). V was cut by 5 bases and J by 2 bases, with 10 bases left in between. DNA of the CDR3: TGTGCCACCAGCCCATACAGGACCTACGAGCAGTACTTC. Its protein is CATSPYRTYEQYF. Based on the CDR3 plus reference TRBV15 and TRBJ2-7, the full variable domain is DAMVIQNPRYQVTQFGKPVTLSCSQTLNHNVMYWYQQKSSQAPKLLFHYYDKDFNNEADTPDNFQSRRPNTSFCFLDIRSPGLGDTAMYLCATSPYRTYEQYFGPGTRLTVT.